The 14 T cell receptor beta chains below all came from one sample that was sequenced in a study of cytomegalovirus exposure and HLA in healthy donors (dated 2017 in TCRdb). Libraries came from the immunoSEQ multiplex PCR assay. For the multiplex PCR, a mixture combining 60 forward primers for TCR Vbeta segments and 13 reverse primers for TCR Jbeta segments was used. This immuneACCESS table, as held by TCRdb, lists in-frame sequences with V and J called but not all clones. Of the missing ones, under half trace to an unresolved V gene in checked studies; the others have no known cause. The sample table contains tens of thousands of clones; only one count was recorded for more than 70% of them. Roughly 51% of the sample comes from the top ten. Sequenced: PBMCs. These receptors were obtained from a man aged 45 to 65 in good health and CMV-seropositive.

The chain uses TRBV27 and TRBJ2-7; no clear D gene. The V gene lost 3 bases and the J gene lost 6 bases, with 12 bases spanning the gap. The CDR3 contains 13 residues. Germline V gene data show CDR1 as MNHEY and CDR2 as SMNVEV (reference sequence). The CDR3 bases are TGTGCCAGCAGTTTTGATTGGCGAGGCGAGCAGTACTTC. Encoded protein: CASSFDWRGEQYF.

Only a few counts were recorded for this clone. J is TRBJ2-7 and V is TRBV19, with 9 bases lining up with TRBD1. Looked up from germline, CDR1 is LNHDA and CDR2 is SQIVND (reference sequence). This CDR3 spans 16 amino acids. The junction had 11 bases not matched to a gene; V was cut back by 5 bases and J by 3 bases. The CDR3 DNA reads TGTGCCAGTAGTCCCGCCGGGACAGGGAGGTTCTACGAGCAGTACTTC. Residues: CASSPAGTGRFYEQYF.

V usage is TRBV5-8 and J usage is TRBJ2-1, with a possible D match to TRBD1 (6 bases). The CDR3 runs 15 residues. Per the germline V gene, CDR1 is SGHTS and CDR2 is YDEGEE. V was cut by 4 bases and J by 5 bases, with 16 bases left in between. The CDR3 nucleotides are TGTGCCAGCAGCCTACTCGCAGGGGCCCACAATGAGCAGTTCTTC. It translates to CASSLLAGAHNEQFF.

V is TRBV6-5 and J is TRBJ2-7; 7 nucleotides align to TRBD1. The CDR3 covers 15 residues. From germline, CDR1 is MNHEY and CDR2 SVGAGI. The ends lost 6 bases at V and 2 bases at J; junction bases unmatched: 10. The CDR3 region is CASSRLRGTAYEQYF. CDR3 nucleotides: TGTGCCAGCAGCAGACTCAGGGGGACAGCCTACGAGCAGTACTTC.

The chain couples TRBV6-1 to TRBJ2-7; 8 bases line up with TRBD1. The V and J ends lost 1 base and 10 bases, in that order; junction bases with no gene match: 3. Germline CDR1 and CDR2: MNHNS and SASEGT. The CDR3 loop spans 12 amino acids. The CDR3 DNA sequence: TGTGCCAGCAGTGAAGGGACAGGGCAACAGTACTTC. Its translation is CASSEGTGQQYF.

The CDR3 nucleotides are TGCGCCAGCAGCTTGAACGGGAGGGGCACAGATACGCAGTATTTT. It translates to CASSLNGRGTDTQYF. The chain employs TRBV5-1 and TRBJ2-3; TRBD2 agrees at 8 bases. Trimming removed 1 base from V and 1 base from J; junction bases left unmatched: 2. Germline CDR1 and CDR2: SGHRS and YFSETQ. This CDR3 is 15 amino acids long.

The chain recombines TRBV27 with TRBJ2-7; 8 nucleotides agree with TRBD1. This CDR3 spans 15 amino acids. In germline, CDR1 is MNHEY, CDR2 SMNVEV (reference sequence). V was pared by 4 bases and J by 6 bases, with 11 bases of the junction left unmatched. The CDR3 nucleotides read TGTGCCAGCAGTTCCCCCGGGACAGGCCTCCCCGAGCAGTACTTC. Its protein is CASSSPGTGLPEQYF.

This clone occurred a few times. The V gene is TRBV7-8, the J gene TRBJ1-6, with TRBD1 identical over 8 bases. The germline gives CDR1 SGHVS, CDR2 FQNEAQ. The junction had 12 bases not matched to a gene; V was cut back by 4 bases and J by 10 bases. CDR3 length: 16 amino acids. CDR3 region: CASSSLGDRRESPLHF. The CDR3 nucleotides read TGTGCCAGCAGCTCCCTAGGGGACAGGAGGGAATCACCCCTCCACTTT.

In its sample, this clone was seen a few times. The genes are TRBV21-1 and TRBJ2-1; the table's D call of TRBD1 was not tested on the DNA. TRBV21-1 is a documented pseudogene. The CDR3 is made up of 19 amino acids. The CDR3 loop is CASSNRGTGNGGLYNEQFF. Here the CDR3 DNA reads TGTGCCAGCAGCAATCGAGGGACAGGGAATGGGGGTCTATACAATGAGCAGTTCTTC.

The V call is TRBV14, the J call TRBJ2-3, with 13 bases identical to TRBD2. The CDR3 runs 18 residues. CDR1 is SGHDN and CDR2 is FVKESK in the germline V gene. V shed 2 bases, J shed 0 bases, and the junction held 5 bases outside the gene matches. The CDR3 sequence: CASSQLRLAGGSTDTQYF. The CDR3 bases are TGTGCCAGCAGCCAACTCAGACTAGCGGGAGGTAGCACAGATACGCAGTATTTT.

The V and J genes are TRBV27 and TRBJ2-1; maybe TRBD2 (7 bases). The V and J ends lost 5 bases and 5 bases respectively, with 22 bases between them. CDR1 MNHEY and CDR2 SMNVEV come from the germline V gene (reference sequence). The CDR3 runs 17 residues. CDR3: CASSQLSPGGLDNEQFF. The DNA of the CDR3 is TGTGCCAGCAGTCAACTAAGTCCGGGGGGCCTGGACAATGAGCAGTTCTTC.

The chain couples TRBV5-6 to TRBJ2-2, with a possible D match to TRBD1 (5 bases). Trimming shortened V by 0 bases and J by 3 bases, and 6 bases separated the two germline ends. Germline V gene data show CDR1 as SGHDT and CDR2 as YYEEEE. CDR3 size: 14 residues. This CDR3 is CASSLGQHTGELFF. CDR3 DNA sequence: TGTGCCAGCAGCTTGGGACAGCACACCGGGGAGCTGTTTTTT.

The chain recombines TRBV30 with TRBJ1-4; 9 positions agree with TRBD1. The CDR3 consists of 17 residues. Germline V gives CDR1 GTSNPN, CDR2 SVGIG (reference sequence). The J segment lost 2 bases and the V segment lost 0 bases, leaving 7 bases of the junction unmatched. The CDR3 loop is CAWSVREQGATNEKLFF. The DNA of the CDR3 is TGTGCCTGGAGTGTACGGGAACAGGGGGCGACTAATGAAAAACTGTTTTTT.

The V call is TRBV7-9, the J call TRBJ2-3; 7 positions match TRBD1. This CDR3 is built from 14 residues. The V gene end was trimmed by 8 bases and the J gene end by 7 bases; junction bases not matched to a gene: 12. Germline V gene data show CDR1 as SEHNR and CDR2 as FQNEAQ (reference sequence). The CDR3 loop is CASGRDRKAYTQYF. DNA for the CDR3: TGTGCCAGCGGCCGGGACAGAAAGGCTTATACGCAGTATTTT.